This T cell receptor (beta chain) was identified in a study of CD8+ T cells in alopecia areata. Across the study: Treatment of the treated patients consisted of oral tofacitinib, 5 to 10 mg twice daily.

Findings and limits, study-wide: Tissue-resident alphabeta T cells belonging to normal skin likewise get sequenced within scalp specimens.

The ends lost 3 bases at V and 7 bases at J; junction bases unmatched: 5. CDR1 and CDR2 from the germline V gene are KGHSH and LQKENI. CDR3 length equals 13 residues. Extracted RNA was reverse transcribed into cDNA, the sequencing template. Sequenced by immunoSEQ multiplex PCR; TCRdb stores in-frame clones only, minus some. The sample has fewer than 200,000 clones, 50% to 75% seen once. This clone was observed a few times. The target antigen is unknown. V gene TRBV18 combines with J gene TRBJ1-2; 7 bases agree with TRBD1. The sequence was obtained from a human donor with alopecia areata. The sample in question was CD4+ T cells sorted from blood, obtained at week 0. The CDR3 DNA sequence: TGTGCCAGCTCACCTGACAGGGACTCTGGCTACACCTTC. It codes for CASSPDRDSGYTF.